This TCR beta chain was recorded in a study of human T cells and chemical hapten exposure. Across the whole study: TCR yields per sample varied mostly from small pooled library volume differences.

This clonotype was counted a few times. Unseparated into fractions, whole blood served as the source from which total RNA was extracted. The library put unique molecular identifiers onto individual cDNA molecules. Using its own MiXCR run on the reads, TCRdb lists one record per CDR3 protein. Counted here are 100,000 to 150,000 distinct CDR3 sequences, around 8.5% occurring once; the ten biggest clones make up about 1.4%. Per the germline V gene, CDR1 is MNHEY and CDR2 is SVGAGI. This CDR3 spans 14 amino acids. Trimming took 2 bases from V and 2 from J, leaving 9 bases between them. This sequence was found in a human donor in good health. Some clones in this sample may be carry-over from other donors' samples. The V call is TRBV6-5, the J call TRBJ1-2; D gene ambiguous. What was sequenced was whole blood. The CDR3, as DNA: TGTGCCAGCAGTTACAGTGAGTCCAACTATGGCTACACCTTC. Translated, it gives CASSYSESNYGYTF.